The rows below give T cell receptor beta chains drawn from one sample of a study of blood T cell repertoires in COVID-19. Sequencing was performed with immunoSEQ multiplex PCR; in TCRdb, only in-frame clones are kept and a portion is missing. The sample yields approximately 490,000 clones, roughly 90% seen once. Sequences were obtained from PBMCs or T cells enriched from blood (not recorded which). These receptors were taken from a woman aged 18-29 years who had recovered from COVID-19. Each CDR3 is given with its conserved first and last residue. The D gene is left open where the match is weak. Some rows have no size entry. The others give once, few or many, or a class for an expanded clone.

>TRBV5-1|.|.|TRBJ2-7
TGCGCCAGCAGCTCTTACTCTACCTACGAGCAGTACTTC
CASSSYSTYEQYF
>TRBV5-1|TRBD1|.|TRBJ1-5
TGCGCCAGCAGCCCGACAGGGGACCATCAGCCCCAGCATTTT
CASSPTGDHQPQHF
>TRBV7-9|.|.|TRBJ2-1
TGTGCCAGCAGCTTGGGGAGGGGGTACGGCGACAATGAGCAGTTCTTC
CASSLGRGYGDNEQFF
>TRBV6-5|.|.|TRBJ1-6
TGTGCCAGCAGGCGCTCCTATAATTCACCCCTCCACTTT
CASRRSYNSPLHF
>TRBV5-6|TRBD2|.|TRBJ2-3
TGTGCCAGCAGACCCTGGGGCGGGGGTCGAACAGATACGCAGTATTTT
CASRPWGGGRTDTQYF
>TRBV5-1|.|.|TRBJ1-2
TGCGCCAGCAGCTTGGAGAGGGTAGGCTACACCTTC
CASSLERVGYTF
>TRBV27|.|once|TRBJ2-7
TGTGCCAGCAGTTTAGGGGCCACCTACGAGCAGTACTTC
CASSLGATYEQYF
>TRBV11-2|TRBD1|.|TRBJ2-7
TGTGCCAGCAGTCGGGACAGGGCCCCCTACGAGCAGTACTTC
CASSRDRAPYEQYF
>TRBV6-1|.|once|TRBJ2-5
TGTGCCAGCAGTGAATCCGTAGAAGAGACCCAGTACTTC
CASSESVEETQYF
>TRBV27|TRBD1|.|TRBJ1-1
TGTGCCAGCAGTCCGGGACAGGGAGTCGCTGAAGCTTTCTTT
CASSPGQGVAEAFF
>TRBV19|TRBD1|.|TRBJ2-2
TGTGCCAGTAGTATATTTCTCTTGGACAGGGAGCTCGGCGGGGAGCTGTTTTTT
CASSIFLLDRELGGELFF
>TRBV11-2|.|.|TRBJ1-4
TGTGCCAGCAGCCACGGGACTTATAAAAATAATGAAAAACTGTTTTTT
CASSHGTYKNNEKLFF
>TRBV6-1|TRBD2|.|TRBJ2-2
TGTGCCAGCAGTGTGTCAGGGCTAGCGGCCTTCACCGGGGAGCTGTTTTTT
CASSVSGLAAFTGELFF
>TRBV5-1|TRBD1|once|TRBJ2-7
TGCGCCAGCAGCCTAGGGACAGGGACCTACGAGCAGTACTTC
CASSLGTGTYEQYF
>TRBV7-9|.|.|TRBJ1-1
TGTGCCAGCAGCACAAACACTGAAGCTTTCTTT
CASSTNTEAFF
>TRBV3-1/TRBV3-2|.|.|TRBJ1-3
TGTGCCAGCAGCCAAGTTGGCGGGGCCGTCTCTGGAAACACCATATATTTT
CASSQVGGAVSGNTIYF
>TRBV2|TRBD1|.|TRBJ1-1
TGTGCCAGCAGTGAAAGAGGGGGCGTATCGATGAACACTGAAGCTTTCTTT
CASSERGGVSMNTEAFF
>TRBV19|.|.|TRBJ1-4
TGTGCCAGTAGTATAGATCGGGGGGCGACCGAAAAACTGTTTTTT
CASSIDRGATEKLFF
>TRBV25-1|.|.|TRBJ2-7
TGTGCCAGCAGTAAGGACAGCAGCTCCTACGAGCAGTACTTC
CASSKDSSSYEQYF
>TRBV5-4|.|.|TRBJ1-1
TGTGCCAGCAGCCCCCCACCCCAGATGAACACTGAAGCTTTCTTT
CASSPPPQMNTEAFF
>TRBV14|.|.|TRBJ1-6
TGTGCCAGCTCCTTTGCGGGGGGCTCTTATAATTCACCCCTCCACTTT
CASSFAGGSYNSPLHF
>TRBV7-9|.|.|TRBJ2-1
TGTGCCAGCAGCTTACGAGCGGTCAATGAGCAGTTCTTC
CASSLRAVNEQFF
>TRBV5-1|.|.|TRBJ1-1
TGCGCCAGCAGCGCCGTGGCGGGACGAATGAACACTGAAGCTTTCTTT
CASSAVAGRMNTEAFF
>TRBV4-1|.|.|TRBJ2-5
TGCGCCAGCAGCCTAAACGACTGGATGAAAGAGACCCAGTACTTC
CASSLNDWMKETQYF
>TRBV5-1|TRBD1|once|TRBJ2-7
TGCGCCAGCAGCCCAACCCCATCGACAGGGGGCGGAGGGTACGAGCAGTACTTC
CASSPTPSTGGGGYEQYF
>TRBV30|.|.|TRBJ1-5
TGTGCCTGGAATAGGGGGAGCAATCAGCCCCAGCATTTT
CAWNRGSNQPQHF
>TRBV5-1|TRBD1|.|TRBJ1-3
TGCGCCAGCAGCTTGTATGCAGGGGGCGACTCTGGAAACACCATATATTTT
CASSLYAGGDSGNTIYF
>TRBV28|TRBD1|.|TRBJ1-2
TGTGCCAGCAGGGGACAGGGGATTGACGGCTACACCTTC
CASRGQGIDGYTF
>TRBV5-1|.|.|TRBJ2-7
TGCGCCAGCAGCTTGGAGAGGACTCCCACCTACGAGCAGTACTTC
CASSLERTPTYEQYF
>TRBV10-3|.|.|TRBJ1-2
TGTGCCATCAGTGAGCGGACACCCAGTGGGTATAGCTATGGCTACACCTTC
CAISERTPSGYSYGYTF
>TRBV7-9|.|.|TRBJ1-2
TGTGCCAGCAGCTTTGAGGCGGGGGTCGCCACCTTC
CASSFEAGVATF
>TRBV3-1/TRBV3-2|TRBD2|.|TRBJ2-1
TGTGCCAGCAGCGATAGCGGGGGGCCCCACAATGAGCAGTTCTTC
CASSDSGGPHNEQFF
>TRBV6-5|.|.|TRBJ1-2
TGTGCCAGCAGTCCTTGGACAGACAATTATGGCTACACCTTC
CASSPWTDNYGYTF
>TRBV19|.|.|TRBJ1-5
TGTGCCAGTAGTATCGAGGGCTGGGAGCCCCAGCATTTT
CASSIEGWEPQHF
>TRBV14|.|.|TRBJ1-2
TGTGCCAGCAGTCAAAACCAGGGCGATGGCTACACCTTC
CASSQNQGDGYTF
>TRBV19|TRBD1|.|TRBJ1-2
TGTGCCAGTAGTATAGCGGTTGGCGTAGGCGGGACAGGACACTATGGCTACACCTTC
CASSIAVGVGGTGHYGYTF
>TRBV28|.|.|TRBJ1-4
TGTGCCAGCAGTTTAAGGACAGACCTTTCAACTAATGAAAAACTGTTTTTT
CASSLRTDLSTNEKLFF
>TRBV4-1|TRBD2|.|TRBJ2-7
TGCGCCAGCAGCCAAGAGAGTGGACCGGGACTAGCGGGGTGGTCCTACGAGCAGTACTTC
CASSQESGPGLAGWSYEQYF
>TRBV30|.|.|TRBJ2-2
TGTGCCTGGAGGAGGCAGGGCAACACCGGGGAGCTGTTTTTT
CAWRRQGNTGELFF
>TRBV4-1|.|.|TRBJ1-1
TGCGCCAGCAGCAGGGGCACGAACACTGAAGCTTTCTTT
CASSRGTNTEAFF
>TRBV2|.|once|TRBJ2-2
TGTGCCAGCATGGCGGACAGGAACACCGGGGAGCTGTTTTTT
CASMADRNTGELFF
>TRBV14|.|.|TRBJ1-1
TGTGCCAGCAGCCAAGATCTACTACTCGTCGGTGAAGCTTTCTTT
CASSQDLLLVGEAFF
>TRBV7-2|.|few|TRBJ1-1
TGTGCCAGCAGCTTAGGTCAGGGTCCCACTGAAGCTTTCTTT
CASSLGQGPTEAFF
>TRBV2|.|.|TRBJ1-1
TGTGCCGGCAGCAGGGGAACTGAAGCTTTCTTT
CAGSRGTEAFF
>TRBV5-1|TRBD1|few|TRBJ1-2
TGCGCCAGCAGCTTTGACAGGGAAGGCTACACCTTC
CASSFDREGYTF
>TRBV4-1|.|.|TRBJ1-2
TGCGCCAGCAGCCCCCTTTTTAAGCGCGGGGACGGCTACACCTTC
CASSPLFKRGDGYTF
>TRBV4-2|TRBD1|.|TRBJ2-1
TGTGCCACCAGTGCAGGGGGCCCCCCTAGGAATGAGCAGTTCTTC
CATSAGGPPRNEQFF
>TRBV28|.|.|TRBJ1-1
TGTGCCAGCAGCGGGAACACTGAAGCTTTCTTT
CASSGNTEAFF
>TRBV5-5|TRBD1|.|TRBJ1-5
TGTGCCAGCAGTACCGGGACAGGGGTTCTAGGTCAGCCCCAGCATTTT
CASSTGTGVLGQPQHF
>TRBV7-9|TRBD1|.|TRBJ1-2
TGTGCCAGCAGCGACAGGGTGACAGGGAGAAACTATGGCTACACCTTC
CASSDRVTGRNYGYTF